This T cell receptor beta chain was profiled in a study of CD8 T cells in ankylosing spondylitis. Broader study findings: For ankylosing spondylitis blood, a TCR beta motif of eight or nine highly homologous variants appeared characteristic. It was reported that disease-linked clones were significantly enriched in matched ankylosing spondylitis synovial fluid. Disease-linked clones bore a CD8+ phenotype and were relatively rare in peripheral blood. Some of the motif variants had earlier been found in reactive arthritis patients' fluid and blood.

Germline V gene sequence: CDR1 SGHAT, CDR2 FQNNGV. This CDR3 is built from 19 residues. Trimming shortened V by 5 bases and J by 5 bases, and 30 bases separated the two germline ends. One entry per CDR3 protein results from TCRdb running MiXCR on the 5' RACE reads. This sample carries approximately 340,000 distinct CDR3 sequences, 14% to 15% of them seen once, and the ten largest clones take 1.1%. This clonotype was picked up a small number of times. Its target is not known. This receptor was taken from a male donor with ankylosing spondylitis or in good health (not recorded which). Sequenced material: blood, either unsorted or a sorted T cell fraction (not recorded which). V is TRBV11-2 and J is TRBJ2-5, with D possibly TRBD1 on 7 matching bases. CDR3 sequence reads: CASSPRLKTMTGRRETQYF. The CDR3 DNA sequence: TGTGCCAGCAGCCCGAGATTAAAAACAATGACAGGGAGGAGGGAGACCCAGTACTTC.